This TCR beta chain appears in the sequencing data of a study of OX40 agonist ivuxolimab in advanced cancers. Whole-study results and caveats: Expanded clones tended on average to be more numerous among CD8+ T cells than CD4+.

CDR3 length: 14 residues. V was pared by 7 bases and J by 0 bases, with 3 bases of the junction left unmatched. Germline CDR1 is MNHNY and CDR2 is SVGAGI (reference sequence). Clones were read by immunoSEQ multiplex PCR, and TCRdb kept only the in-frame ones, dropping some. The data hold 50,000 to 70,000 clones, with about 83% observed a single time. Of note for this clone: Its antigen is not identified.

The chain is built from TRBV6-6 and TRBJ2-1; 7 bases match TRBD2. The sequencing here drew on CD4+ or CD8+ T cells sorted from blood, taken in a trial of the OX40 agonist ivuxolimab. This TCR was recovered from an adult with an advanced solid tumor such as melanoma, head and neck, liver or kidney cancer. In DNA form, the CDR3 reads TGTGCCAGCACCGGGACTAACTCCTACAATGAGCAGTTCTTC. This gives the protein CASTGTNSYNEQFF.